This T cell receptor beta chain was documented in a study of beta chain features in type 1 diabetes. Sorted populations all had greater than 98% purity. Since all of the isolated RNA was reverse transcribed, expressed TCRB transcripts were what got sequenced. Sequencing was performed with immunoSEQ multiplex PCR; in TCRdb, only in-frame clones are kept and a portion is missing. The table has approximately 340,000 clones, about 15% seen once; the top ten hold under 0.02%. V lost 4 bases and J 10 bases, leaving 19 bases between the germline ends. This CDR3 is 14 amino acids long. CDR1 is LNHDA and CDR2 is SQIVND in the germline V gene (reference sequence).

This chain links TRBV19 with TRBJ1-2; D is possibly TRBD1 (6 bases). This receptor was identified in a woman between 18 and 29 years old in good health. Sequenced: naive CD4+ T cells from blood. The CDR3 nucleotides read TGTGCCAGTAGTACCCGGACAGACCTTAGGGACTACACCTTC. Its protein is CASSTRTDLRDYTF. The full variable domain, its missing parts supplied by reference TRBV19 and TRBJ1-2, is DGGITQSPKYLFRKEGQNVTLSCEQNLNHDAMYWYRQDPGQGLRLIYYSQIVNDFQKGDIAEGYSVSREKKESFPLTVTSAQKNPTAFYLCASSTRTDLRDYTFGSGTRLTVV.